This T cell receptor (beta chain) stems from a study of beta chain features in type 1 diabetes. Overall study findings and caveats: The influence of HLA type on TCRB rearrangement stayed undetermined. Researchers reported that naive, central memory and Treg TCRB repertoires appeared more similar in patients than in healthy donors.

This clone was counted a few times. Its antigen is not identified. Reverse transcription of all isolated RNA meant that expressed TCRB transcripts were sequenced. Assay: immunoSEQ multiplex PCR; the TCRdb copy retains only in-frame clones and omits some. This table has a few hundred thousand clones, 14% appearing once. Deletions cut 2 bases from V and 4 bases from J, with 17 bases between. CDR3 size: 16 residues. Germline V gene lookup returns CDR1 LGHNA and CDR2 YSLEER. This receptor was obtained from a man aged 25-45 years in good health. The V gene is TRBV4-3, the J gene TRBJ2-5, with D possibly TRBD1 on 6 matching bases. Material for sequencing was central memory CD4+ T cells from blood. The CDR3 region has the DNA TGCGCCAGCAGCCAACTTTCGGCAGGGGCTAGAGAGACCCAGTACTTC. Amino acids: CASSQLSAGARETQYF.